These 20 T cell receptor beta chains were sequenced from one sample in a study of PD-1 blockade in classical Hodgkin lymphoma (dated by TCRdb to about 2020). The protocol used for the library was the immunoSEQ multiplex PCR assay. The immuneACCESS repertoire file appears here via TCRdb, limited to in-frame rearrangements. These files lack a portion of the clones; in checked studies, under half of the deficit traces to unresolved V genes, and the cause of the others is not known. This sample is represented by 60,000 to 75,000 clones; around nine tenths of them were singletons. The ten largest clones represent over 9.5% of the sample. This specimen's time point label, per the study, means: cycle 1 day 1 (C1D1), immediately before nivolumab initiation. Relapse after autologous stem cell transplantation had occurred in all trial patients, and cohorts A, B and C were distinguished by prior brentuximab vedotin exposure.

The sample was peripheral blood mononuclear cells (PBMCs), taken at baseline. These receptors all come from a human donor with classical Hodgkin lymphoma.

The chain is built from TRBV18 and TRBJ1-1; D gene uncertain. CDR3 length equals 16 residues. Germline loops: CDR1 KGHSH, CDR2 LQKENI. Trimming removed 2 bases at V and 5 bases at J, with 18 bases between. The CDR3: CASSPSVRGSRTEAFF. The CDR3 DNA reads TGTGCCAGCTCACCATCGGTGAGAGGGTCGAGGACTGAAGCTTTCTTT.

This chain joins TRBV18 and TRBJ1-4; D ambiguous. V lost 0 bases and J lost 7, with 3 bases in between. CDR3 length: 12 residues. Per germline, CDR1 KGHSH and CDR2 LQKENI. CDR3 region: CASSPPGEKLFF. The CDR3, as DNA: TGTGCCAGCTCACCACCAGGTGAAAAACTGTTTTTT.

The J gene is TRBJ2-3, the V gene TRBV7-2, with TRBD2 matching 8 bases. V lost 1 base to trimming and J lost 0 bases; unmatched junction nucleotides: 6. CDR1 and CDR2 from the germline V gene are SGHTA and FQGNSA. This CDR3 comprises 17 residues. The CDR3 spells CASSLGAGGVSTDTQYF. In DNA, the CDR3 is TGTGCCAGCAGCTTAGGGGCCGGGGGGGTTAGCACAGATACGCAGTATTTT.

The gene calls are TRBV5-1 and TRBJ2-5; no clear D gene. CDR1 is SGHRS, CDR2 YFSETQ, per germline. This CDR3 contains 12 residues. V was pared by 0 bases and J by 9 bases, with 9 bases between. The CDR3 loop reads CASSLEVGAQYF. CDR3 coding DNA: TGCGCCAGCAGCTTGGAGGTCGGAGCCCAGTACTTC.

The genes are TRBV10-1 and TRBJ2-7; D ambiguous. V lost 0 bases, J lost 1 base, and 7 bases lay in between. The CDR3 is made up of 14 amino acids. Germline V gene lookup returns CDR1 WNHNN and CDR2 SYGVQD (reference sequence). The CDR3 spells CASSESGFSYEQYF. In DNA, the CDR3 is TGCGCCAGCAGTGAGTCGGGGTTTTCCTACGAGCAGTACTTC.

Here the CDR3 reads CASSLAAPGTGKDQQFF. The CDR3 bases are TGTGCCAGCAGCTTAGCGGCTCCGGGGACAGGGAAGGATCAGCAGTTCTTC. The chain is built from TRBV11-3 and TRBJ2-1; 9 bases are a match to TRBD1. CDR3 length: 17 amino acids. Germline V gene lookup returns CDR1 SGHNT and CDR2 YENEEA. V gave up 1 base and J gave up 11 bases; unmatched junction bases: 15.

The rearrangement links TRBV27 to TRBJ1-3; 7 nucleotides agree with TRBD1. Trimming cost V 5 bases and J 5 bases; bases outside gene matches: 3. The CDR3 sequence is 13 residues long. Germline loops: CDR1 MNHEY, CDR2 SMNVEV (reference sequence). The CDR3 protein is CASSRGQRNTIYF. DNA for the CDR3: TGTGCCAGCAGTCGGGGACAGAGAAACACCATATATTTT.

V is TRBV13 and J is TRBJ2-7; a possible D gene is TRBD2 (6 bases). Germline V gene lookup returns CDR1 PRHDT and CDR2 FYEKMQ (reference sequence). V was cut by 5 bases and J by 0 bases, with 14 bases left in between. The CDR3 has 15 residues. Here the CDR3 DNA reads TGTGCCAGCAGCATTAGCGGCGAAGGCTCCTACGAGCAGTACTTC. Translation gives CASSISGEGSYEQYF.

This rearrangement joins TRBV30 to TRBJ1-2; a weak D match, TRBD1 (5 bases). CDR3 length equals 16 residues. Germline CDR1 GTSNPN, CDR2 SVGIG (reference sequence). V was cut by 4 bases and J by 2 bases, with 20 bases left in between. CDR3 in amino acids: CAWKVAEGKKNYGYTF. For the CDR3, the DNA is TGTGCCTGGAAGGTAGCGGAGGGGAAAAAAAACTATGGCTACACCTTC.

Only one count was recorded for this clone. The rearrangement links TRBV7-7 to TRBJ2-2, with a weak D call TRBD2 (6 bases). This CDR3 is built from 18 residues. CDR1 is SSHAT, CDR2 FNYEAQ, per germline (reference sequence). Trimming stripped 5 bases from V and 1 base from J, with 20 bases between. This chain's CDR3 is CASSRRSGSGLNTGELFF. The CDR3 bases are TGTGCCAGCAGCCGAAGATCAGGGTCGGGACTGAACACCGGGGAGCTGTTTTTT.

V is TRBV28 and J is TRBJ2-3; D is unclear. The CDR3 extends over 12 amino acids. V lost 3 bases and J lost 4, with 5 bases in between. Germline assignment: CDR1 MDHEN and CDR2 SYDVKM. The CDR3 DNA is TGTGCCAGCAGTTTGGTCTCAGATACGCAGTATTTT. Amino acids: CASSLVSDTQYF.

The V and J genes are TRBV5-1 and TRBJ1-4; unclear D gene. Germline V gene lookup returns CDR1 SGHRS and CDR2 YFSETQ. CDR3 length: 15 amino acids. The ends were cut back, 5 bases at V and 8 bases at J, with 19 bases in the middle. The CDR3 loop reads CASSYGGGVREKLFF. The CDR3 DNA reads TGCGCCAGCAGTTACGGTGGCGGGGTAAGGGAAAAACTGTTTTTT. Using reference TRBV5-1 and TRBJ1-4 for the parts outside the CDR3, the full variable domain is KAGVTQTPRYLIKTRGQQVTLSCSPISGHRSVSWYQQTPGQGLQFLFEYFSETQRNKGNFPGRFSGRQFSNSRSEMNVSTLELGDSALYLCASSYGGGVREKLFFGSGTQLSVL.

The gene calls are TRBV5-4 and TRBJ2-7, with 7 bases matching TRBD1. Trimming cost V 4 bases and J 4 bases; bases outside gene matches: 5. Germline loops: CDR1 SGHNT, CDR2 YYREEE (reference sequence). The CDR3 length is 13 residues. This chain's CDR3 is CASSQPQGYEQYF. The CDR3 nucleotides read TGTGCCAGCAGCCAACCACAGGGGTACGAGCAGTACTTC. The full variable domain, rest sourced from reference TRBV5-4 and TRBJ2-7, is ETGVTQSPTHLIKTRGQQVTLRCSSQSGHNTVSWYQQALGQGPQFIFQYYREEENGRGNFPPRFSGLQFPNYSSELNVNALELDDSALYLCASSQPQGYEQYFGPGTRLTVT.

This chain connects TRBV7-2 to TRBJ2-3, with a possible D match to TRBD1 (6 bases). The V gene lost 1 base and the J gene lost 2 bases, with 22 bases spanning the gap. The CDR3 loop spans 19 amino acids. Germline V gene data show CDR1 as SGHTA and CDR2 as FQGNSA. The CDR3 nucleotides read TGTGCCAGCAGCTTAGTTCGGGCTGGTGGGTTGGGGGCCACAGATACGCAGTATTTT. It specifies CASSLVRAGGLGATDTQYF.

The CDR3 sequence: CASSESIPSNEKLFF. The DNA for the CDR3 is TGCGCCAGCAGTGAGTCGATTCCCTCTAATGAAAAACTGTTTTTT. The gene calls are TRBV10-2 and TRBJ1-4; D is unresolved. Trimming took off 0 bases at V and 3 bases at J, with 8 bases between the two ends. In germline, CDR1 is WSHSY, CDR2 SAAADI. This CDR3 region has 15 residues.

The chain joins TRBV6-5 to TRBJ1-5; the D is unclear. Germline lookup yields CDR1 MNHEY and CDR2 SVGAGI. The CDR3 has 11 residues. V gave up 5 bases and J gave up 6 bases, with 5 bases separating them. The CDR3 DNA is TGTGCCAGCAGTGAGGTTCAGCCCCAGCATTTT. Translated, it gives CASSEVQPQHF.

This clone showed up just once. The rearrangement links TRBV6-4 to TRBJ2-1; 9 positions match TRBD2. The V gene end was trimmed by 5 bases and the J gene end by 10 bases; junction bases not matched to a gene: 18. CDR3 length: 17 residues. CDR1 is MRHNA, CDR2 SNTAGT, per germline. CDR3 residues: CASSPSGSGRFQGEQFF. CDR3 DNA sequence: TGTGCCAGCAGTCCGTCCGGGAGCGGGAGGTTCCAGGGGGAGCAGTTCTTC.

The chain carries TRBV5-1 and TRBJ2-5; TRBD2 aligns across 15 bases. Germline V gives CDR1 SGHRS, CDR2 YFSETQ. CDR3 length: 18 amino acids. Losses at the gene ends were 2 bases for V and 1 base for J; bases not matched to a gene: 6. As DNA, the CDR3 is TGCGCCAGCAGCTTTGGACTAGCGGGGGGGCGAAGCCAAGAGACCCAGTACTTC. Translation gives CASSFGLAGGRSQETQYF. Based on the CDR3 plus reference TRBV5-1 and TRBJ2-5, the full variable domain is KAGVTQTPRYLIKTRGQQVTLSCSPISGHRSVSWYQQTPGQGLQFLFEYFSETQRNKGNFPGRFSGRQFSNSRSEMNVSTLELGDSALYLCASSFGLAGGRSQETQYFGPGTRLLVL.

The CDR3: CASSSSGRADETQYF. CDR3 DNA sequence: TGTGCCAGCAGTTCTAGCGGGAGGGCCGATGAGACCCAGTACTTC. The chain employs TRBV28 and TRBJ2-5; TRBD2 matches at 12 bases. The CDR3 spans 15 residues. Germline-derived CDR1 and CDR2 are MDHEN and SYDVKM. V was pared by 4 bases and J by 5 bases, with 5 bases of the junction left unmatched.

CDR3 sequence (DNA): TGCGCCAGCAGCTTACGGTTCAAGGAGACCCAGTACTTC. As protein: CASSLRFKETQYF. The rearrangement uses TRBV5-1 and TRBJ2-5, with no clear D. The CDR3 runs to 13 residues. The V gene lost 2 bases and the J gene lost 5 bases, with 10 bases spanning the gap. Germline assignment: CDR1 SGHRS and CDR2 YFSETQ.